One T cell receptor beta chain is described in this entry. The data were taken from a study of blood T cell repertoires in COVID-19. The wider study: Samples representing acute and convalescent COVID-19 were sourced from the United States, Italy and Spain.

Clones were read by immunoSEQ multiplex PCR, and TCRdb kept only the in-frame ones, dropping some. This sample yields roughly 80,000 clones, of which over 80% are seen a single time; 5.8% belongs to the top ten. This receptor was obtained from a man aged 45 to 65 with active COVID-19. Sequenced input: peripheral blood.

This CDR3 reads CATSGDRGQDEQFF. DNA of the CDR3: TGTGCCACCAGTGGGGACAGGGGGCAGGATGAGCAGTTCTTC. V gene TRBV24-1 combines with J gene TRBJ2-1; 12 bases map to TRBD1. Germline trimming cut 5 bases from V and 8 bases from J; bases unmatched to any gene: 3. Germline CDR1 KGHDR, CDR2 SFDVKD. This CDR3 contains 14 residues.